The 5 T cell receptor beta chains listed next were all sequenced from one sample in a study of CD8 T cells in Susac syndrome. With random hexamers, reverse transcription was performed on about 0.45 to 1 ug of RNA. One entry per CDR3 protein results from TCRdb running MiXCR on the immunoSEQ multiplex PCR reads. The repertoire holds around 170,000 distinct CDR3 sequences, with 94% as singletons. The material sequenced was CD4+ T cells from PBMCs. These receptors were obtained from a human donor with Susac syndrome.

The chain is built from TRBV2 and TRBJ1-5; 7 bases line up with TRBD1. The CDR3 totals 15 residues. V lost 9 bases and J lost 6; bases outside the gene matches: 14. Germline CDR1 is SNHLY and CDR2 is FYNNEI. The chain's CDR3 is CASSKDREAGQPQHF. In nucleotides, the CDR3 is TGTGCCAGTTCTAAAGACAGGGAGGCAGGTCAGCCCCAGCATTTT. The entire variable domain, with the rest obtained from reference TRBV2 and TRBJ1-5, is as follows: EPEVTQTPSHQVTQMGQEVILRCVPISNHLYFYWYRQILGQKVEFLVSFYNNEISEKSEIFDDQFSVERPDGSNFTLKIRSTKLEDSAMYFCASSKDREAGQPQHFGDGTRLSIL.

The rearrangement links TRBV6-5 to TRBJ2-5, with a possible D match to TRBD2 (7 bases). V was shortened by 2 bases and J by 3 bases, with 19 bases between the two germline ends. The CDR3 spans 17 residues. The germline V gene has CDR1 MNHEY and CDR2 SVGAGI. The CDR3 loop reads CASSYTLGGAYEETQYF. The CDR3 DNA is TGTGCCAGCAGTTACACCCTGGGGGGGGCCTACGAAGAGACCCAGTACTTC.

The chain joins TRBV12-3 or TRBV12-4 to TRBJ1-1, with a weak D call TRBD1 (5 bases). The CDR3 extends over 13 amino acids. Trimming pared 4 bases from V and 4 bases from J, leaving 10 bases between. The CDR3 coding sequence is TGTGCCAGCAGTTACGCAGGGATCACTGAAGCTTTCTTT. Translating it yields CASSYAGITEAFF.

The chain recombines TRBV29-1 with TRBJ1-1; D remains unclear. The CDR3 is made up of 10 amino acids. Per the germline V gene, CDR1 is SQVTM and CDR2 is ANQGSEA. V was shortened by 3 bases and J by 3 bases, with 2 bases between the two germline ends. CDR3 region: CSVDYTEAFF. CDR3 nucleotide sequence: TGCAGCGTTGATTACACTGAAGCTTTCTTT.

The chain carries TRBV29-1 and TRBJ2-1; 9 bases line up with TRBD1. The CDR3 is 15 amino acids. Germline V gives CDR1 SQVTM, CDR2 ANQGSEA. V dropped 5 bases and J dropped 4; count of bases not matched to a gene: 9. The CDR3 reads CSVLGATGGYNEQFF. The CDR3 DNA is TGCAGCGTTCTAGGGGCGACAGGGGGGTACAATGAGCAGTTCTTC.